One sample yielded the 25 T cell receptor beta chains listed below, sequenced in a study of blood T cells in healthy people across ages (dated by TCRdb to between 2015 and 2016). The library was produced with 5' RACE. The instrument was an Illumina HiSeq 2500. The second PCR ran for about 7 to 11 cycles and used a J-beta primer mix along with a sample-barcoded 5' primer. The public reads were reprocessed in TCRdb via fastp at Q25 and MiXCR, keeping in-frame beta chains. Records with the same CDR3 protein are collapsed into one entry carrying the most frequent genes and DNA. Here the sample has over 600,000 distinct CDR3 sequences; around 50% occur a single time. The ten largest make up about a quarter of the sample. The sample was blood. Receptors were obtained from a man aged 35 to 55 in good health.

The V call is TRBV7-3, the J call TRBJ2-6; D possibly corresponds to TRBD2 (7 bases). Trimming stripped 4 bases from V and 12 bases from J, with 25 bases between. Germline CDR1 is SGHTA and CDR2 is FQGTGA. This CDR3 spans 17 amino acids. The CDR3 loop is CASSSATQTGSGGVLTF. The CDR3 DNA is TGTGCCAGCAGCTCCGCGACCCAAACAGGGTCGGGGGGCGTCCTGACTTTC. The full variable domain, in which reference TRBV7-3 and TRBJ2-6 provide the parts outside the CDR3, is GAGVSQTPSNKVTEKGKYVELRCDPISGHTALYWYRQSLGQGPEFLIYFQGTGAADDSGLPNDRFFAVRPEGSVSTLKIQRTERGDSAVYLCASSSATQTGSGGVLTFGAGSRLTVL.

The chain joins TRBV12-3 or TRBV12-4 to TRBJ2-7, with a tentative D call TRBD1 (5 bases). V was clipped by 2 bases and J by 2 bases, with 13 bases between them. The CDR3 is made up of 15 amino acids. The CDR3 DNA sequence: TGTGCCAGCAGTTTACCCCAGGGATCCACCTACGAGCAGTACTTC. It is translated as CASSLPQGSTYEQYF.

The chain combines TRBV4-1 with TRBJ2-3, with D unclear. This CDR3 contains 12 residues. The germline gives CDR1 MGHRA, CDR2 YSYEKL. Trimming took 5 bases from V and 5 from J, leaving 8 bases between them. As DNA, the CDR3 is TGCGCCAGCAGCTATATGGGAGATACGCAGTATTTT. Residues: CASSYMGDTQYF.

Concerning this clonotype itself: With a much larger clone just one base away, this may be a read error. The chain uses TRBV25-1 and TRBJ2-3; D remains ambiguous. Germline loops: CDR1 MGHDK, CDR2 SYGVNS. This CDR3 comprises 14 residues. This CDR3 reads CASSRGQGTDTRYF. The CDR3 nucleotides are TGTGCCAGCTCCCGCGGCCAAGGCACAGATACGCGGTATTTT.

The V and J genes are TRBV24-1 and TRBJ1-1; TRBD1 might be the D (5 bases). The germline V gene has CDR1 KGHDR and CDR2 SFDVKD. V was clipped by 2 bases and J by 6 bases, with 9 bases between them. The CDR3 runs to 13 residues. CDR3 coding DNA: TGTGCCACCAGTGATTCAGGGTTGCCTGAAGCTTTCTTT. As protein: CATSDSGLPEAFF.

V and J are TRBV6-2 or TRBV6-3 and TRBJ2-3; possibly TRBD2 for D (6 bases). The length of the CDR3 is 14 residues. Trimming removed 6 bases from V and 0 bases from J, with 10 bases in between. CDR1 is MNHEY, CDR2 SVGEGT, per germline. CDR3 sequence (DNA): TGTGCCAGCAGGCGGAGGGACAGCACAGATACGCAGTATTTT. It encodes CASRRRDSTDTQYF.

The CDR3 DNA follows: TGTGCCAGCAGCTCCGGGACAAAATATAGCAATCAGCCCCAGCATTTT. Residues: CASSSGTKYSNQPQHF. V is TRBV5-6 and J is TRBJ1-5, with D tentatively TRBD1 (6 bases). Germline V gene data show CDR1 as SGHDT and CDR2 as YYEEEE. The CDR3 runs 16 residues. Trimming stripped 3 bases from V and 0 bases from J, with 13 bases between. Using reference TRBV5-6 and TRBJ1-5 for the parts outside the CDR3, the full variable domain is DAGVTQSPTHLIKTRGQQVTLRCSPKSGHDTVSWYQQALGQGPQFIFQYYEEEERQRGNFPDRFSGHQFPNYSSELNVNALLLGDSALYLCASSSGTKYSNQPQHFGDGTRLSIL.

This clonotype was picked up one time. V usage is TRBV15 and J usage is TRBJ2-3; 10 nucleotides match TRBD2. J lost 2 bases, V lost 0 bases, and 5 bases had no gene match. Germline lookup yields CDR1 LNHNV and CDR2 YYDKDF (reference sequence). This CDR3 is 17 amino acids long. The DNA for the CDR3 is TGTGCCACCAGCAGAGATTTACTAGCGGGGTACACAGATACGCAGTATTTT. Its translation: CATSRDLLAGYTDTQYF.

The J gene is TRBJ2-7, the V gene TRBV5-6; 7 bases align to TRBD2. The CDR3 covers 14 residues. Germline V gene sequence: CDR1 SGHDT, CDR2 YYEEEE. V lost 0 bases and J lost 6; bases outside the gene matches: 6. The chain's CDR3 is CASSLGGGSAEQYF. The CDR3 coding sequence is TGTGCCAGCAGCTTGGGCGGGGGATCTGCCGAGCAGTACTTC. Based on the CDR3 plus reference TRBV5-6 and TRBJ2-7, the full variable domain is DAGVTQSPTHLIKTRGQQVTLRCSPKSGHDTVSWYQQALGQGPQFIFQYYEEEERQRGNFPDRFSGHQFPNYSSELNVNALLLGDSALYLCASSLGGGSAEQYFGPGTRLTVT.

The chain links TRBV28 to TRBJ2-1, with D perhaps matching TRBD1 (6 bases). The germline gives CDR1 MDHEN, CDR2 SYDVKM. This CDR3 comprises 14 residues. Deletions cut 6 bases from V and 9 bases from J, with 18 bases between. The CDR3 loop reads CASRRRQVTSEQFF. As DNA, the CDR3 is TGTGCCAGCAGGCGCCGACAGGTAACAAGTGAGCAGTTCTTC.

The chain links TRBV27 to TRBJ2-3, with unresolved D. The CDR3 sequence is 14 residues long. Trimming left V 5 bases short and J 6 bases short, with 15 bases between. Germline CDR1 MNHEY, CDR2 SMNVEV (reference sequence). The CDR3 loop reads CASSSYVTSDTQYF. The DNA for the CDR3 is TGTGCCAGCAGTAGTTATGTAACATCGGATACGCAGTATTTT.

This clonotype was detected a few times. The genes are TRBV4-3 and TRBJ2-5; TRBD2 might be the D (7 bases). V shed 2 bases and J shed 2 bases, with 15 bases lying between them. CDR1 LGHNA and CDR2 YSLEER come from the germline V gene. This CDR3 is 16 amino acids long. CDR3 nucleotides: TGCGCCAGCAGCCAAACCGGCGGGGGCCGTCAAGAGACCCAGTACTTC. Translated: CASSQTGGGRQETQYF.

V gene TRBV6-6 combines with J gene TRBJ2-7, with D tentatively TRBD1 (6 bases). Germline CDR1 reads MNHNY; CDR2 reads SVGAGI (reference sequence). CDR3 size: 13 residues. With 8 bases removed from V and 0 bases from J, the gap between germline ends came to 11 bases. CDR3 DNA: TGTGCCAGCGGGCTCAGGGGCTCCTACGAGCAGTACTTC. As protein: CASGLRGSYEQYF.

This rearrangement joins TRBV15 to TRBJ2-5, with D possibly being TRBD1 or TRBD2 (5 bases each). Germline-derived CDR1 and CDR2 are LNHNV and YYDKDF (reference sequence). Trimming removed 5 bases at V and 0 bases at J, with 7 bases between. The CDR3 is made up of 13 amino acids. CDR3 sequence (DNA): TGTGCCACCAGCGGGACGGACCAAGAGACCCAGTACTTC. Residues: CATSGTDQETQYF.

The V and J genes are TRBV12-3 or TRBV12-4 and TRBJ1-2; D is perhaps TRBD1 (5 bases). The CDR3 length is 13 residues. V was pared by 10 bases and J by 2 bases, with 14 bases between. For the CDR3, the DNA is TGTGCCAACAGGCCTGGGGGGAACTATGGCTACACCTTC. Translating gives CANRPGGNYGYTF.

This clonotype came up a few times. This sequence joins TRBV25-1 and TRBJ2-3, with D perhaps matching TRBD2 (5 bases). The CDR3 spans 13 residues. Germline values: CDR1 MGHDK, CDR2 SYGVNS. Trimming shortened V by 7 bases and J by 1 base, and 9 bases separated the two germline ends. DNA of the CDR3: TGTGCCAGCATACCAGCGGGCACAGATACGCAGTATTTT. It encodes CASIPAGTDTQYF.

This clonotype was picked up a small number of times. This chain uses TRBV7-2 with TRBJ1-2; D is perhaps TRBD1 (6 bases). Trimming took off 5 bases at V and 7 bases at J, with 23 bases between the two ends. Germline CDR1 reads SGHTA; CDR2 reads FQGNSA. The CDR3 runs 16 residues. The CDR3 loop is CASSPGTSPHLFGYTF. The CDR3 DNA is TGTGCCAGCAGCCCTGGGACATCACCACATTTGTTTGGCTACACCTTC. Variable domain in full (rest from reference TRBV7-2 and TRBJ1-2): GAGVSQSPSNKVTEKGKDVELRCDPISGHTALYWYRQSLGQGLEFLIYFQGNSAPDKSGLPSDRFSAERTGGSVSTLTIQRTQQEDSAVYLCASSPGTSPHLFGYTFGSGTRLTVV.

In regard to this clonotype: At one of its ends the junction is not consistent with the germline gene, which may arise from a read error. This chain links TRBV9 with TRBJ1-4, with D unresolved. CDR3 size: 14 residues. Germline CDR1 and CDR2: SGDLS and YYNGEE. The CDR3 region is CASGVSTTNEKLFF. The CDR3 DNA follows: TGTGCCAGCGGTGTGTCTACAACTAATGAAAAACTGTTCTTT.

CDR3 residues: CASSLASGAQYF. The CDR3 nucleotides read TGTGCCAGCAGCTTAGCTAGTGGTGCGCAGTATTTT. The gene calls are TRBV7-9 and TRBJ2-3; D unclear. The V gene's germline CDR1 is SEHNR and CDR2 FQNEAQ (reference sequence). The CDR3 extends over 12 amino acids. Trimming took off 0 bases at V and 10 bases at J, with 8 bases between the two ends. Filled out from reference TRBV7-9 and TRBJ2-3, the complete variable domain reads DTGVSQNPRHKITKRGQNVTFRCDPISEHNRLYWYRQTLGQGPEFLTYFQNEAQLEKSRLLSDRFSAERPKGSFSTLEIQRTEQGDSAMYLCASSLASGAQYFGPGTRLTVL.

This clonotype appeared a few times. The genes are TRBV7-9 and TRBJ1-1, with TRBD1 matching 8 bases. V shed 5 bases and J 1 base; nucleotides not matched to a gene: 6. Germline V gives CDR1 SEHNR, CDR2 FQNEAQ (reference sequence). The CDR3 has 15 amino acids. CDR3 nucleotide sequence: TGTGCCAGCAGCCTCCGGACAGGGAGGAACACTGAAGCTTTCTTT. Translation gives CASSLRTGRNTEAFF.

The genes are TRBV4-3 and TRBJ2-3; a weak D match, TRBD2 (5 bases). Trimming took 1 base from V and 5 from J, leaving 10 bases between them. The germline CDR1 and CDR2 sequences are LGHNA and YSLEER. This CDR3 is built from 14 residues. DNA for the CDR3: TGCGCCAGCAGCCAAGTAATTGGGAGAGATACGCAGTATTTT. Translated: CASSQVIGRDTQYF.

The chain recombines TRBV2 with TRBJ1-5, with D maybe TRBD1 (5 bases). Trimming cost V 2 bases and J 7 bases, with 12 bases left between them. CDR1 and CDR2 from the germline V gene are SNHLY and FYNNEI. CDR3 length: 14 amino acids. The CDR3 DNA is TGTGCCAGCAGTGAAATGGGGCGGGGGCAGCCCCAGCATTTT. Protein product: CASSEMGRGQPQHF.

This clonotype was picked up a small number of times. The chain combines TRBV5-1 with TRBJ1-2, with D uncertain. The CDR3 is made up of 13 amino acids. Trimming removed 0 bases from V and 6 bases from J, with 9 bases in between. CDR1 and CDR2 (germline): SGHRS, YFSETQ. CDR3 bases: TGCGCCAGCAGCTTGGAGCCGCCGGATGGCTACACCTTC. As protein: CASSLEPPDGYTF.

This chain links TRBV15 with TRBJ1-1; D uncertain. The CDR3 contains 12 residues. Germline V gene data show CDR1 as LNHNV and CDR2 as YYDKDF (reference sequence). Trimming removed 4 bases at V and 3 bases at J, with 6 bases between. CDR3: CATSTGYTEAFF. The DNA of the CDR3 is TGTGCCACCAGCACAGGTTACACTGAAGCTTTCTTT.

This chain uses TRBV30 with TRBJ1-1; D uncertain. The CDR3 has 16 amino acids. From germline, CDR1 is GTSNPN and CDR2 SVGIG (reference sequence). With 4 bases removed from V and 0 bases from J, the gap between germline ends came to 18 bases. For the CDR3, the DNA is TGTGCCTGGACCCGGGGAGGAGAATTCATGAACACTGAAGCTTTCTTT. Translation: CAWTRGGEFMNTEAFF.